A single sample is the source of the 31 T cell receptor beta chains below, sequenced in a study of OX40 agonist ivuxolimab in advanced cancers. Using immunoSEQ multiplex PCR, the repertoire was profiled, and TCRdb retains in-frame clones only, with some absent. The data hold some 81,000 clones, with more than 75% observed a single time. The sample here was CD4+ or CD8+ T cells sorted from blood, taken in a trial of the OX40 agonist ivuxolimab. The origin of the receptors is an adult with an advanced solid tumor such as melanoma, head and neck, liver or kidney cancer.

The genes are TRBV28 and TRBJ1-1; D ambiguous. This CDR3 spans 14 amino acids. Trimming pared 5 bases from V and 0 bases from J, leaving 10 bases between. Germline-derived CDR1 and CDR2 are MDHEN and SYDVKM. The CDR3 here is CASSPPVLNTEAFF. The DNA for the CDR3 is TGTGCCAGCAGTCCCCCGGTGCTGAACACTGAAGCTTTCTTT.

The rearrangement links TRBV6-5 to TRBJ2-3; possible D gene TRBD2, 6 bases. The V and J ends lost 4 bases and 2 bases respectively, with 16 bases between them. The CDR3 consists of 16 residues. Germline assignment: CDR1 MNHEY and CDR2 SVGAGI. CDR3 amino acids: CASSSQTRGPTDTQYF. CDR3 in DNA: TGTGCCAGCAGTTCCCAGACTAGAGGTCCCACAGATACGCAGTATTTT.

The V and J genes are TRBV5-6 and TRBJ2-5; maybe TRBD1 (5 bases). The CDR3 length is 13 residues. Germline V CDR1 and CDR2: SGHDT, YYEEEE. Trimming took off 2 bases at V and 0 bases at J, with 5 bases between the two ends. CDR3 nucleotides: TGTGCCAGCAGCTTCAGGGACCAAGAGACCCAGTACTTC. It encodes CASSFRDQETQYF. Drawing the rest from reference TRBV5-6 and TRBJ2-5, the complete variable domain is DAGVTQSPTHLIKTRGQQVTLRCSPKSGHDTVSWYQQALGQGPQFIFQYYEEEERQRGNFPDRFSGHQFPNYSSELNVNALLLGDSALYLCASSFRDQETQYFGPGTRLLVL.

This chain links TRBV6-1 with TRBJ1-1, with 8 positions matching TRBD1. V dropped 3 bases and J dropped 5; count of bases not matched to a gene: 5. CDR1 and CDR2 from the germline V gene are MNHNS and SASEGT. The CDR3 spans 14 residues. The DNA of the CDR3 is TGTGCCAGCAGTGATCAGGGGGCGGCAACTGAAGCTTTCTTT. Residues: CASSDQGAATEAFF.

J is TRBJ1-2 and V is TRBV7-8; a possible D gene is TRBD1 (6 bases). Deletions cut 6 bases from V and 5 bases from J, with 13 bases between. The CDR3 spans 13 residues. Germline CDR1 is SGHVS and CDR2 is FQNEAQ. Here the CDR3 reads CASRQGTAYGYTF. In DNA, the CDR3 is TGTGCCAGCAGGCAGGGGACCGCATATGGCTACACCTTC.

The chain links TRBV19 to TRBJ1-2, with 8 bases lining up with TRBD1. The CDR3 has 19 residues. In germline, CDR1 is LNHDA, CDR2 SQIVND (reference sequence). The V and J ends lost 3 bases and 6 bases, in that order; junction bases with no gene match: 21. In nucleotides, the CDR3 is TGTGCCAGTAGTATCCGTACCGATCCATCTATCCGGGACAGGCATGGCTACACCTTC. Residues: CASSIRTDPSIRDRHGYTF.

The rearrangement links TRBV7-2 to TRBJ2-4; 8 bases align to TRBD2. J was trimmed by 1 base and V by 5 bases; bases with no gene match: 4. The germline V gene has CDR1 SGHTA and CDR2 FQGNSA. The CDR3 has 15 residues. The chain's CDR3 is CASSPREGAKNIQYF. CDR3 DNA sequence: TGTGCCAGCAGCCCCCGGGAGGGTGCCAAAAACATTCAGTACTTC.

This chain connects TRBV10-3 to TRBJ2-7; TRBD1 matches at 8 bases. Germline V gene sequence: CDR1 ENHRY, CDR2 SYGVKD. The CDR3 is 11 residues long. Trimming cost V 10 bases and J 5 bases; bases outside gene matches: 4. The CDR3 DNA sequence: TGTGCCACCTACAGGGGGGACGAGCAGTACTTC. Amino acids: CATYRGDEQYF.

This clone showed up just a few times. The genes are TRBV14 and TRBJ2-7; D not certain. CDR3 length: 14 residues. Trimming pared 0 bases from V and 9 bases from J, leaving 15 bases between. The germline V gene encodes CDR1 SGHDN and CDR2 FVKESK. Here the CDR3 DNA reads TGTGCCAGCAGCCAAGATCAACATATCCACTGGCAGTACTTC. Translating gives CASSQDQHIHWQYF. Variable domain in full (rest from reference TRBV14 and TRBJ2-7): EAGVTQFPSHSVIEKGQTVTLRCDPISGHDNLYWYRRVMGKEIKFLLHFVKESKQDESGMPNNRFLAERTGGTYSTLKVQPAELEDSGVYFCASSQDQHIHWQYFGPGTRLTVT.

The genes are TRBV7-9 and TRBJ2-1; D gene uncertain. Germline values: CDR1 SEHNR, CDR2 FQNEAQ (reference sequence). The CDR3 runs 14 residues. V dropped 5 bases and J dropped 3 bases, with 11 bases sitting between them. CDR3 loop: CASSPWDFYNEQFF. CDR3 sequence (DNA): TGTGCCAGCAGCCCCTGGGATTTCTACAATGAGCAGTTCTTC.

The chain links TRBV28 to TRBJ2-2; 13 bases fit TRBD2. CDR1 MDHEN and CDR2 SYDVKM come from the germline V gene. This CDR3 comprises 19 residues. The trim removed 2 bases at V and 3 bases at J, leaving 9 bases unmatched. Here the CDR3 reads CASSLLLTGLAGYTGELFF. CDR3 bases: TGTGCCAGCAGTTTACTGCTGACGGGACTAGCGGGATACACCGGGGAGCTGTTTTTT.

This clone was counted once. V and J are TRBV21-1 and TRBJ2-3. TRBV21-1 is a listed pseudogene. This CDR3 comprises 14 residues. In DNA form, the CDR3 reads TGTGCCAGCAGCAAAGGGGGGAAGGAAAGGACGCAGTATTTT. Encoded protein: CASSKGGKERTQYF.

The gene calls are TRBV7-2 and TRBJ1-5, with D uncertain. V was trimmed by 5 bases and J by 4 bases, leaving 9 bases between them. Germline CDR1 and CDR2: SGHTA and FQGNSA. The CDR3 contains 13 residues. DNA of the CDR3: TGTGCCAGCAGCCTGGACGGGAATCAGCCCCAGCATTTT. It codes for CASSLDGNQPQHF.

This clone was seen a few times. V gene TRBV19 combines with J gene TRBJ1-5; D remains ambiguous. Germline V gene lookup returns CDR1 LNHDA and CDR2 SQIVND (reference sequence). The CDR3 extends over 12 amino acids. Trimming shortened V by 7 bases and J by 4 bases, and 8 bases separated the two germline ends. CDR3 coding DNA: TGTGCCAGTAAAGGGTCAAATCAGCCCCAGCATTTT. This sequence encodes CASKGSNQPQHF.

The CDR3 DNA follows: TGTGCCAGCAGCGGTCGGACAGCTACCCTTAATAACTATGGCTACACCTTC. Protein product: CASSGRTATLNNYGYTF. The chain carries TRBV7-2 and TRBJ1-2, with a possible D match to TRBD1 (6 bases). Trimming removed 5 bases from V and 1 base from J, with 20 bases in between. The CDR3 spans 17 residues. From germline, CDR1 is SGHTA and CDR2 FQGNSA. Full variable domain (outside the CDR3, taken from reference TRBV7-2 and TRBJ1-2): GAGVSQSPSNKVTEKGKDVELRCDPISGHTALYWYRQSLGQGLEFLIYFQGNSAPDKSGLPSDRFSAERTGGSVSTLTIQRTQQEDSAVYLCASSGRTATLNNYGYTFGSGTRLTVV.

The genes are TRBV28 and TRBJ2-5; D may be TRBD2 (6 bases). Trimming removed 6 bases at V and 1 base at J, with 6 bases between. The CDR3 has 12 amino acids. Germline V gene data show CDR1 as MDHEN and CDR2 as SYDVKM. For the CDR3, the DNA is TGTGCCAGCAGGCGGGGCCAAGAGACCCAGTACTTC. Residues: CASRRGQETQYF.

The chain links TRBV19 to TRBJ2-3; D gene ambiguous. Per the germline V gene, CDR1 is LNHDA and CDR2 is SQIVND (reference sequence). Between the trimmed V and J ends, which lost 4 bases and 2 bases, there was a span of 10 bases. The CDR3 length is 14 residues. The CDR3 region has the DNA TGTGCCAGTAGTAACCTCGATTACACAGATACGCAGTATTTT. Translated: CASSNLDYTDTQYF.

The chain carries TRBV4-2 and TRBJ2-3; no firm D call. This CDR3 has 14 amino acids. Deletions cut 0 bases from V and 2 bases from J, with 6 bases between. Germline V gene lookup returns CDR1 LGHNA and CDR2 YNFKEQ. CDR3 nucleotide sequence: TGTGCCAGCAGCCAAGATCGGGCCACAGATACGCAGTATTTT. Translation: CASSQDRATDTQYF.

This sequence joins TRBV28 and TRBJ1-5; no clear D gene. The V gene lost 5 bases and the J gene lost 0 bases, with 17 bases spanning the gap. CDR3 length: 17 amino acids. Germline values: CDR1 MDHEN, CDR2 SYDVKM. In DNA form, the CDR3 reads TGTGCCAGCAGTCCCCAGACTGGGCTCGGTAGCAATCAGCCCCAGCATTTT. It encodes CASSPQTGLGSNQPQHF.

The rearrangement links TRBV5-8 to TRBJ2-5; the D gene is possibly TRBD2 (6 bases). CDR1 and CDR2 (germline): SGHTS, YDEGEE. The CDR3 runs 16 residues. Deletions cut 4 bases from V and 2 bases from J, with 18 bases between. The CDR3 spells CASSPLGLATQETQYF. DNA for the CDR3: TGTGCCAGCAGCCCCCTGGGGCTAGCGACTCAAGAGACCCAGTACTTC.

This chain connects TRBV6-6 to TRBJ1-5, with 11 positions matching TRBD1. Looked up from germline, CDR1 is MNHNY and CDR2 is SVGAGI (reference sequence). There are 15 residues in the CDR3. J gave up 7 bases and V 6 bases, and 8 bases lay outside the gene matches. CDR3 loop: CASSTGQGVQQPQHF. The CDR3 DNA sequence: TGTGCCAGCAGCACGGGACAGGGGGTACAACAGCCCCAGCATTTT.

The chain combines TRBV28 with TRBJ1-1; tentative D call: TRBD1 (5 bases). This CDR3 contains 14 residues. V dropped 3 bases and J dropped 7 bases, with 15 bases sitting between them. Germline CDR1 reads MDHEN; CDR2 reads SYDVKM. CDR3 sequence reads: CASSFGGKTFEAFF. The DNA for the CDR3 is TGTGCCAGCAGTTTCGGGGGGAAAACTTTTGAAGCTTTCTTT.

The chain is built from TRBV19 and TRBJ2-2; TRBD1 might be the D (6 bases). V dropped 7 bases and J dropped 2 bases, with 17 bases sitting between them. The CDR3 is 16 residues long. In germline, CDR1 is LNHDA, CDR2 SQIVND (reference sequence). The CDR3 region is CASTDLRQANTGELFF. Written as DNA, the CDR3 is TGTGCCAGTACGGATCTGAGACAGGCAAACACCGGGGAGCTGTTTTTT.

The genes are TRBV29-1 and TRBJ1-2; D is undetermined. Germline CDR1 is SQVTM and CDR2 is ANQGSEA. This CDR3 is built from 11 residues. Trimming took 2 bases from V and 4 from J, leaving 5 bases between them. CDR3 amino acids: CSVETSYGYTF. The CDR3 bases are TGCAGCGTTGAAACCAGCTATGGCTACACCTTC.

The chain carries TRBV28 and TRBJ1-3; D is possibly TRBD1 (6 bases). Trimming took off 2 bases at V and 5 bases at J, with 19 bases between the two ends. The CDR3 has 17 residues. Germline CDR1 is MDHEN and CDR2 is SYDVKM. CDR3 sequence: CASSLAGWGQIRNTIYF. Written as DNA, the CDR3 is TGTGCCAGCAGTTTAGCCGGCTGGGGACAAATCAGAAACACCATATATTTT. Filled out from reference TRBV28 and TRBJ1-3, the complete variable domain reads DVKVTQSSRYLVKRTGEKVFLECVQDMDHENMFWYRQDPGLGLRLIYFSYDVKMKEKGDIPEGYSVSREKKERFSLILESASTNQTSMYLCASSLAGWGQIRNTIYFGEGSWLTVV.

This clone was observed a single time. This chain joins TRBV19 and TRBJ1-2; 7 positions agree with TRBD1. The CDR3 extends over 12 amino acids. Germline trimming cut 4 bases from V and 5 bases from J; bases unmatched to any gene: 1. The V gene's germline CDR1 is LNHDA and CDR2 SQIVND (reference sequence). CDR3 bases: TGTGCCAGTAGTAGACAGGGATATGGCTACACCTTC. Translation gives CASSRQGYGYTF.

The DNA for the CDR3 is TGCGCCAGCAGCTTGGGACAGGGCTTGGAGGAGACCCAGTACTTC. Protein product: CASSLGQGLEETQYF. The rearrangement uses TRBV5-1 and TRBJ2-5; 7 positions agree with TRBD1. Trimming cost V 0 bases and J 5 bases; bases outside gene matches: 7. Germline CDR1 reads SGHRS; CDR2 reads YFSETQ. The CDR3 covers 15 residues.

The chain recombines TRBV2 with TRBJ1-4; weak D call: TRBD1 (5 bases). Per germline, CDR1 SNHLY and CDR2 FYNNEI. V lost 3 bases and J lost 1, with 9 bases in between. The CDR3 length is 15 residues. The CDR3 nucleotides read TGTGCCAGCAGTGACAGGGTAGGAACTAATGAAAAACTGTTTTTT. Protein product: CASSDRVGTNEKLFF.

This rearrangement joins TRBV4-3 to TRBJ1-2, with TRBD1 as a possible D gene (5 bases). V was clipped by 0 bases and J by 4 bases, with 9 bases between them. Germline V gene sequence: CDR1 LGHNA, CDR2 YSLEER. The CDR3 length is 14 residues. CDR3 sequence: CASSQDLGVYGYTF. CDR3 coding DNA: TGCGCCAGCAGCCAAGATTTGGGGGTCTATGGCTACACCTTC.

The chain has TRBV27 and TRBJ1-5; weak D call: TRBD1 (5 bases). CDR3 size: 14 residues. V lost 3 bases and J 7 bases, leaving 13 bases between the germline ends. Germline V gene data show CDR1 as MNHEY and CDR2 as SMNVEV (reference sequence). CDR3 nucleotide sequence: TGTGCCAGCAGTTTCGTGTGGGGGGGGCAGCCCCAGCATTTT. This gives the protein CASSFVWGGQPQHF.

The rearrangement uses TRBV10-2 and TRBJ2-7, with a tentative D call TRBD1 (5 bases). Germline lookup yields CDR1 WSHSY and CDR2 SAAADI. Trimming shortened V by 6 bases and J by 7 bases, and 10 bases separated the two germline ends. The CDR3 is 11 residues long. In nucleotides, the CDR3 is TGCGCCAGCAGGAAGGGGTCAGAGCAGTACTTC. Translated: CASRKGSEQYF.